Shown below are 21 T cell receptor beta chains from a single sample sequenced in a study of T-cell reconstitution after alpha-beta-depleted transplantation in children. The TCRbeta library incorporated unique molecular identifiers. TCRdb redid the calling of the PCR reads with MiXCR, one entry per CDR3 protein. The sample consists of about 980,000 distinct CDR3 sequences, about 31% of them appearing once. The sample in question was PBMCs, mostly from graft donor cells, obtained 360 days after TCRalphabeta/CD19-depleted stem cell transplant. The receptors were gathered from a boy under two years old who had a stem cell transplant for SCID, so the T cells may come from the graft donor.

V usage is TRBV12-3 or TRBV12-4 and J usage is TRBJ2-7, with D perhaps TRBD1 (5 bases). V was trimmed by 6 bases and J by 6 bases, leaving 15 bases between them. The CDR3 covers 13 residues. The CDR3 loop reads CASSLTQGFEQYF. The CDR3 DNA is TGTGCCAGCAGCCTTACTCAGGGCTTCGAGCAGTACTTC.

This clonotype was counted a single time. In DNA, the CDR3 is TGCAGTGCTAGGCTCGGGAGTTCAGCTGAAGCTTTCTTT. It specifies CSARLGSSAEAFF. The chain recombines TRBV20-1 with TRBJ1-1; D is uncertain. Germline V CDR1 and CDR2: DFQATT, SNEGSKA (reference sequence). Trimming stripped 3 bases from V and 6 bases from J, with 14 bases between. CDR3 length: 13 residues.

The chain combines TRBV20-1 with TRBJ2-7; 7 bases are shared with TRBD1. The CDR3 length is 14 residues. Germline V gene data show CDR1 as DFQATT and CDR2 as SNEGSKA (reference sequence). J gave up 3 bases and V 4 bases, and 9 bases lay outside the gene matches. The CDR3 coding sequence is TGCAGTGCTACACGCCGGGACAGAGGCTACGAGCAGTACTTC. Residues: CSATRRDRGYEQYF.

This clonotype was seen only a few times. The CDR3 loop is CASSYQTGGTQYF. For the CDR3, the DNA is TGTGCCAGCAGTTATCAAACGGGGGGTACGCAGTATTTT. The chain links TRBV28 to TRBJ2-3; 7 bases are a match to TRBD2. Germline-derived CDR1 and CDR2 are MDHEN and SYDVKM. V was clipped by 4 bases and J by 8 bases; unmatched bases: 6. The CDR3 totals 13 residues.

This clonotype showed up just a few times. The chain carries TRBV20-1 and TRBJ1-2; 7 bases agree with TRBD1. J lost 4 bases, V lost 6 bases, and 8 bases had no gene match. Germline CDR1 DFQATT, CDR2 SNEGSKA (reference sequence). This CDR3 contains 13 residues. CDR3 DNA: TGCAGTGCGACTCCCGGGACAGCCTATGGCTACACCTTC. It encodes CSATPGTAYGYTF.

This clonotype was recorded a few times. Here the CDR3 DNA reads TGTGCCAGCAGCCAAGTCTGGTATACGCAGTATTTT. Its protein is CASSQVWYTQYF. The rearrangement uses TRBV14 and TRBJ2-3, with D unclear. The V end lost 1 base, the J end lost 7 bases, and 6 bases lay between the germline ends. The germline V gene encodes CDR1 SGHDN and CDR2 FVKESK. CDR3 length: 12 residues.

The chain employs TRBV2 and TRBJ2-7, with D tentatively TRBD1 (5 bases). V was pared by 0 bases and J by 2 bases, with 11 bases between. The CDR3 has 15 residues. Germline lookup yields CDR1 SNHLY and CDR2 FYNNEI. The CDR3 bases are TGTGCCAGCAGTGAAGCGGTCAGGGTTGCCTACGAGCAGTACTTC. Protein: CASSEAVRVAYEQYF.

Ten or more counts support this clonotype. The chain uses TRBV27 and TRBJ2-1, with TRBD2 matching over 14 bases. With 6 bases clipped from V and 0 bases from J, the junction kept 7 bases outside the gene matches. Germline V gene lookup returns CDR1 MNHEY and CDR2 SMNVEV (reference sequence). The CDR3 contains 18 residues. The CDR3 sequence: CASSRRTSGGYSYNEQFF. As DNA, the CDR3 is TGTGCCAGCAGCCGCCGGACTAGCGGGGGGTACTCCTACAATGAGCAGTTCTTC.

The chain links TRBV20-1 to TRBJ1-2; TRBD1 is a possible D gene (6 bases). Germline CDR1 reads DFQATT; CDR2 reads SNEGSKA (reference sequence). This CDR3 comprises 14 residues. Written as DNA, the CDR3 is TGCAGCACCAGGGGACCCAATTCTAACTATGGCTACACCTTC. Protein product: CSTRGPNSNYGYTF.

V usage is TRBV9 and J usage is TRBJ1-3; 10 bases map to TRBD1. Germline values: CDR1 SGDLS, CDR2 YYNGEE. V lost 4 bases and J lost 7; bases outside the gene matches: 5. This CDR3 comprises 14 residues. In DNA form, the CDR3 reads TGTGCCAGCAGCATAGGGACAGGGGTCAACACCATATATTTT. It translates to CASSIGTGVNTIYF.

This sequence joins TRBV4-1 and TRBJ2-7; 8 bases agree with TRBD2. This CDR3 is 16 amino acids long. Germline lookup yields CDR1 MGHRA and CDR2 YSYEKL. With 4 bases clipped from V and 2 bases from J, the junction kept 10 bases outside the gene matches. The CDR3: CASSRQVAGPTYEQYF. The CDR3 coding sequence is TGCGCCAGCAGCCGCCAAGTAGCGGGGCCTACCTACGAGCAGTACTTC.

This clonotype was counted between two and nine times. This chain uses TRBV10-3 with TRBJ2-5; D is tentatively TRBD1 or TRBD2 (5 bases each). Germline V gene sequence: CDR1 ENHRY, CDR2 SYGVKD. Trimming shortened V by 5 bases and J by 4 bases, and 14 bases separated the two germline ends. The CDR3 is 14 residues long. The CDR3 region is CAISPGSGGETQYF. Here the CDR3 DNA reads TGTGCCATCAGTCCAGGTAGTGGGGGAGAGACCCAGTACTTC.

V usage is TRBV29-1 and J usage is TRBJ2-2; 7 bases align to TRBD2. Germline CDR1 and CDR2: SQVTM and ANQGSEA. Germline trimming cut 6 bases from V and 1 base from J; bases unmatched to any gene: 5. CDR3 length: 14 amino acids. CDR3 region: CSVAGALNTGELFF. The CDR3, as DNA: TGCAGCGTGGCGGGAGCCCTGAACACCGGGGAGCTGTTTTTT.

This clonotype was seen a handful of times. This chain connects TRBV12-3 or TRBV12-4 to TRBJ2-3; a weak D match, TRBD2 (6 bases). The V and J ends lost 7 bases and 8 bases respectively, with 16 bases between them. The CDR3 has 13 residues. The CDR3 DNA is TGTGCCAGCAACTCGGGGTGGGGAGGTACGCAGTATTTT. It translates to CASNSGWGGTQYF.

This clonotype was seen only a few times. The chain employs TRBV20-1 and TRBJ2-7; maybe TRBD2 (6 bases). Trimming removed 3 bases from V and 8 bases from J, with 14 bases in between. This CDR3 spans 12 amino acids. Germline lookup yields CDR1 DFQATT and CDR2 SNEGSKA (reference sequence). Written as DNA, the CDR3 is TGCAGTGCTAGCCTTATGGGGGGTCAGCAGTACTTC. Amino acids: CSASLMGGQQYF.

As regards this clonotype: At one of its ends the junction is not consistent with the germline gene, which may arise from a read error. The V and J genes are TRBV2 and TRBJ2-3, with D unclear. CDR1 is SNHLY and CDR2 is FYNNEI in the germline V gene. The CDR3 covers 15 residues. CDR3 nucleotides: TGTGCCAGGAGTGATGGACCATCCCGCACAGATACGCAGTATTTT. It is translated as CARSDGPSRTDTQYF.

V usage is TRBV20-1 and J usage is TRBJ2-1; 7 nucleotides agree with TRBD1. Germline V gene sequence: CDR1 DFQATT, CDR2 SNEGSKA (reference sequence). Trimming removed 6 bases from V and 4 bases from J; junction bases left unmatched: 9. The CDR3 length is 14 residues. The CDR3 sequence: CSARRDSRYNEQFF. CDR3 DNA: TGCAGTGCACGCCGGGACAGCCGATACAATGAGCAGTTCTTC.

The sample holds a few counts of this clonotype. CDR3 sequence (DNA): TGTGCCAGCAGCTCGCTAGCGGGGGTCTACAATGAGCAGTTCTTC. Amino acids: CASSSLAGVYNEQFF. The rearrangement uses TRBV9 and TRBJ2-1, with 10 nucleotides matching TRBD2. The CDR3 consists of 15 residues. The junction had 4 bases not matched to a gene; V was cut back by 4 bases and J by 3 bases. CDR1 SGDLS and CDR2 YYNGEE come from the germline V gene.

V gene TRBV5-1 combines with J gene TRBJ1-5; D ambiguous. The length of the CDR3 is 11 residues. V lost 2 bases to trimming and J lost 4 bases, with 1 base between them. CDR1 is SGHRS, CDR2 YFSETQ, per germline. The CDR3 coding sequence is TGCGCCAGCAGCTTTAATCAGCCCCAGCATTTT. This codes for CASSFNQPQHF.

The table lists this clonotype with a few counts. The CDR3 bases are TGTGCCAGCAGTCGGTCGGACAGCCAGCCCCAGCATTTT. Translation: CASSRSDSQPQHF. J is TRBJ1-5 and V is TRBV12-3 or TRBV12-4; perhaps TRBD1 as D (6 bases). V was trimmed by 5 bases and J by 7 bases, leaving 12 bases between them. CDR3 size: 13 residues.

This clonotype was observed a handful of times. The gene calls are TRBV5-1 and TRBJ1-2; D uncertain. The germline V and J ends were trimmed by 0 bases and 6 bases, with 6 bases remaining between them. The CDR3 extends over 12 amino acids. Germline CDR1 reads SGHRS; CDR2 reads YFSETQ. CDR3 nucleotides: TGCGCCAGCAGCTTGGATCAAAATGGCTACACCTTC. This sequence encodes CASSLDQNGYTF.